Presented here are 13 T cell receptor beta chains from one specimen sequenced in a study of blood T cell repertoires in COVID-19. Produced via immunoSEQ multiplex PCR; TCRdb's table is partial and in-frame only. The repertoire holds about 300,000 clones, with approximately 84% as singletons. What was sequenced was peripheral blood. These receptors all come from a human donor with COVID-19, enrolled during active disease. The donor label of this sample is uncertain.

The J gene is TRBJ2-7, the V gene TRBV5-6, with 8 bases lining up with TRBD2. This CDR3 is built from 16 residues. CDR1 is SGHDT, CDR2 YYEEEE, per germline. Losses at the gene ends were 4 bases for V and 3 bases for J; bases not matched to a gene: 12. The DNA of the CDR3 is TGTGCCAGCAGCACCTTGGGGAGCGGGGGCATCTACGAGCAGTACTTC. It is translated as CASSTLGSGGIYEQYF.

The chain couples TRBV28 to TRBJ2-3, with TRBD2 identical over 15 bases. This CDR3 comprises 14 residues. Germline V gives CDR1 MDHEN, CDR2 SYDVKM. V lost 10 bases and J lost 5; bases outside the gene matches: 4. CDR3 in DNA: TGTGCCACGAGGACTAGCGGGAGGGTAGATACGCAGTATTTT. This sequence encodes CATRTSGRVDTQYF.

The chain carries TRBV30 and TRBJ2-5; no clear D gene. This CDR3 contains 13 residues. With 2 bases removed from V and 2 bases from J, the gap between germline ends came to 9 bases. Per the germline V gene, CDR1 is GTSNPN and CDR2 is SVGIG (reference sequence). This CDR3 reads CAWSKYWQETQYF. CDR3 DNA: TGTGCCTGGAGTAAGTACTGGCAAGAGACCCAGTACTTC.

The chain employs TRBV5-1 and TRBJ1-6, with 7 bases lining up with TRBD1. The CDR3 extends over 14 amino acids. Germline CDR1 SGHRS, CDR2 YFSETQ. Losses at the gene ends were 3 bases for V and 7 bases for J; bases not matched to a gene: 4. CDR3 sequence: CASSSGQANSPLHF. CDR3 coding DNA: TGCGCCAGCAGCTCAGGACAGGCCAATTCACCCCTCCACTTT. Filled out from reference TRBV5-1 and TRBJ1-6, the complete variable domain reads KAGVTQTPRYLIKTRGQQVTLSCSPISGHRSVSWYQQTPGQGLQFLFEYFSETQRNKGNFPGRFSGRQFSNSRSEMNVSTLELGDSALYLCASSSGQANSPLHFGNGTRLTVT.

V usage is TRBV27 and J usage is TRBJ1-3; D not resolved. Per germline, CDR1 MNHEY and CDR2 SMNVEV (reference sequence). This CDR3 comprises 13 residues. Deletions cut 7 bases from V and 4 bases from J, with 11 bases between. The chain's CDR3 is CASKAGNGNTIYF. The DNA for the CDR3 is TGTGCCAGCAAGGCGGGGAACGGAAACACCATATATTTT.

The chain joins TRBV27 to TRBJ1-5; D gene ambiguous. Trimming stripped 5 bases from V and 5 bases from J, with 13 bases between. The CDR3 length is 14 residues. The germline V gene encodes CDR1 MNHEY and CDR2 SMNVEV (reference sequence). The CDR3 loop is CASSGGSKDQPQHF. In nucleotides, the CDR3 is TGTGCCAGCAGTGGCGGGAGCAAGGATCAGCCCCAGCATTTT.

The chain carries TRBV30 and TRBJ2-7; a possible D gene is TRBD2 (5 bases). Germline CDR1 is GTSNPN and CDR2 is SVGIG (reference sequence). The CDR3 consists of 13 residues. Trimming removed 0 bases at V and 5 bases at J, with 11 bases between. CDR3 nucleotides: TGTGCCTGGAGTGTATCGGCTAGCAACGAGCAGTACTTC. As protein: CAWSVSASNEQYF.

This clone was found a few times. V gene TRBV18 combines with J gene TRBJ2-1, with a weak D call TRBD2 (6 bases). The CDR3 covers 17 residues. Germline V gene lookup returns CDR1 KGHSH and CDR2 LQKENI. The ends were cut back, 2 bases at V and 4 bases at J, with 18 bases in the middle. CDR3 sequence: CASSPVPSGSGYNEQFF. CDR3 nucleotides: TGTGCCAGCTCACCAGTGCCCTCCGGGAGTGGTTACAATGAGCAGTTCTTC.

This chain links TRBV18 with TRBJ1-5; a possible D gene is TRBD1 (6 bases). The CDR3 runs to 13 residues. V dropped 2 bases and J dropped 4 bases, with 6 bases sitting between them. Looked up from germline, CDR1 is KGHSH and CDR2 is LQKENI. This chain's CDR3 is CASSPDRNQPQHF. CDR3 bases: TGTGCCAGCTCACCAGACAGGAATCAGCCCCAGCATTTT.

The CDR3 spells CASSIGTGTEAFF. For the CDR3, the DNA is TGTGCCAGTAGTATCGGGACTGGCACTGAAGCTTTCTTT. The V gene is TRBV19, the J gene TRBJ1-1, with D maybe TRBD1 (5 bases). Per germline, CDR1 LNHDA and CDR2 SQIVND (reference sequence). The V end was cut by 3 bases, the J end by 4 bases, with 9 bases between. The CDR3 runs to 13 residues.

The chain is built from TRBV6-4 and TRBJ1-2; unclear D gene. Per germline, CDR1 MRHNA and CDR2 SNTAGT. Trimming stripped 2 bases from V and 2 bases from J, with 12 bases between. This CDR3 contains 15 residues. CDR3 in amino acids: CASSDHTGINYGYTF. The CDR3, as DNA: TGTGCCAGCAGTGACCACACCGGGATCAACTATGGCTACACCTTC.

This clone came up a few times. The chain couples TRBV28 to TRBJ2-7; the D gene is possibly TRBD2 (5 bases). Trimming shortened V by 7 bases and J by 7 bases, and 17 bases separated the two germline ends. CDR1 is MDHEN and CDR2 is SYDVKM in the germline V gene. CDR3 size: 13 residues. The CDR3 nucleotides read TGTGCCAGCAAGCCGGGATCCGGGCGGGAGCAGTACTTC. This encodes CASKPGSGREQYF.

This clone has just a few counts. This chain links TRBV3-1 (or the pseudogene TRBV3-2) with TRBJ2-1; D is unclear. CDR1 and CDR2 from the germline V gene are LGHDT and YNNKEL (reference sequence). The CDR3 loop spans 16 amino acids. V gave up 0 bases and J gave up 2 bases, with 11 bases separating them. CDR3 loop: CASSQDLIGPYNEQFF. The CDR3 bases are TGTGCCAGCAGCCAAGATCTAATTGGGCCCTACAATGAGCAGTTCTTC.